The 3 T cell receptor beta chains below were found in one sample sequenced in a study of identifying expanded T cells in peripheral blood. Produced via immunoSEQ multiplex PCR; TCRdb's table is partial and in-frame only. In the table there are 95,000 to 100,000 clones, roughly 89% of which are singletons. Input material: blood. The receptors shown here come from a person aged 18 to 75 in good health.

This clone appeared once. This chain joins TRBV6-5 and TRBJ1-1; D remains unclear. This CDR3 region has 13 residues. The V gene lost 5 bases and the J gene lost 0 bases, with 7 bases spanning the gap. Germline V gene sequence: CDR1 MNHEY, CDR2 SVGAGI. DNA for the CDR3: TGTGCCAGCAGTAATCAGATGAACACTGAAGCTTTCTTT. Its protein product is CASSNQMNTEAFF.

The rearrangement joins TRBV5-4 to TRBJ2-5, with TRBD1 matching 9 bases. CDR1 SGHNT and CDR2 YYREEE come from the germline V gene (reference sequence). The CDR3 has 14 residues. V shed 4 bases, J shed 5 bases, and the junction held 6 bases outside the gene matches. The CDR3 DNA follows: TGTGCCAGCAGCCTACAGGGGGCGCATGAGACCCAGTACTTC. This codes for CASSLQGAHETQYF. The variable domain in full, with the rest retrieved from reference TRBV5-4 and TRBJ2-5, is ETGVTQSPTHLIKTRGQQVTLRCSSQSGHNTVSWYQQALGQGPQFIFQYYREEENGRGNFPPRFSGLQFPNYSSELNVNALELDDSALYLCASSLQGAHETQYFGPGTRLLVL.

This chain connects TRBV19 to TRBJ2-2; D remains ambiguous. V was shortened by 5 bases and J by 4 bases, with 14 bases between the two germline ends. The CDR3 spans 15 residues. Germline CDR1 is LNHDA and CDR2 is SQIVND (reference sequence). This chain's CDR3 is CASSQETYGTGELFF. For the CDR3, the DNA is TGTGCCAGTAGTCAAGAAACATATGGCACCGGGGAGCTGTTTTTT.